Presented here are 7 T cell receptor beta chains from one specimen sequenced in a study of shared clonotypes between healthy human individuals. Generated by immunoSEQ multiplex PCR, the TCRdb table keeps only in-frame clones and is missing some. The repertoire consists of approximately 1,000,000 clones, with approximately 80% occurring once and the leading ten covering 0.89%. Specimen: memory CD4+ T cells from PBMCs. Subset denoted: CD45RA-negative fraction. All receptors derive from a man between 18 and 35 years old in good health. Some clones in this sample may be carry-over from other donors' samples.

The chain has TRBV18 and TRBJ1-1, with D unresolved. The V gene's germline CDR1 is KGHSH and CDR2 LQKENI. The V end lost 3 bases, the J end lost 1 base, and 12 bases lay between the germline ends. The CDR3 has 15 amino acids. CDR3 loop: CASSPPGFENTEAFF. The CDR3 nucleotides read TGTGCCAGCTCACCGCCGGGGTTCGAGAACACTGAAGCTTTCTTT.

V and J are TRBV20-1 and TRBJ2-1; TRBD2 might be the D (5 bases). This CDR3 is 11 amino acids long. V shed 5 bases and J shed 7 bases, with 9 bases lying between them. Germline CDR1 and CDR2: DFQATT and SNEGSKA (reference sequence). The CDR3 DNA sequence: TGCAGTGCTGGACGGGGAAATGAGCAGTTCTTC. Translating gives CSAGRGNEQFF.

This chain connects TRBV28 to TRBJ2-1; 10 bases are shared with TRBD1. Germline loops: CDR1 MDHEN, CDR2 SYDVKM. The V gene end was trimmed by 5 bases and the J gene end by 1 base; junction bases not matched to a gene: 5. This CDR3 region has 16 residues. CDR3 in amino acids: CASSVPGQGSYNEQFF. The CDR3, as DNA: TGTGCCAGCAGTGTTCCGGGACAGGGGTCCTACAATGAGCAGTTCTTC.

The sample holds one count of this clone. This rearrangement joins TRBV5-1 to TRBJ2-3; 9 bases line up with TRBD2. The CDR3 totals 16 residues. J lost 5 bases, V lost 0 bases, and 7 bases had no gene match. The germline gives CDR1 SGHRS, CDR2 YFSETQ. The CDR3 sequence is CASSLAGREGRDTQYF. The CDR3 DNA sequence: TGCGCCAGCAGCTTGGCGGGGCGGGAGGGCCGAGATACGCAGTATTTT.

This chain links TRBV11-2 with TRBJ1-1; D might be TRBD1 (6 bases). The CDR3 spans 15 residues. Germline values: CDR1 SGHAT, CDR2 FQNNGV. Trimming removed 1 base from V and 1 base from J, with 10 bases in between. The CDR3 sequence is CASSLGRTENTEAFF. For the CDR3, the DNA is TGTGCCAGCAGCTTAGGTCGGACAGAGAACACTGAAGCTTTCTTT.

The chain links TRBV29-1 to TRBJ2-1; 12 bases are a match to TRBD2. This CDR3 spans 15 amino acids. V lost 3 bases and J lost 7; bases outside the gene matches: 7. The germline CDR1 and CDR2 sequences are SQVTM and ANQGSEA. CDR3 region: CSVEASSGRGNEQFF. Written as DNA, the CDR3 is TGCAGCGTTGAGGCGTCTAGCGGGAGGGGGAATGAGCAGTTCTTC.

The gene calls are TRBV28 and TRBJ2-1; D gene unclear. V lost 2 bases and J 6 bases, leaving 11 bases between the germline ends. Looked up from germline, CDR1 is MDHEN and CDR2 is SYDVKM. The CDR3 runs to 14 residues. In nucleotides, the CDR3 is TGTGCCAGCAGTTTAACGCGTCGGGTCAATGAGCAGTTCTTC. Amino acids: CASSLTRRVNEQFF.